What follows are 31 T cell receptor beta chains derived from one specimen sequenced in a study of blood T cell repertoires in COVID-19. Some clones are missing from TCRdb's copy, which holds only in-frame ones; the method was immunoSEQ multiplex PCR. The sample has 150,000 to 200,000 clones, more than 75% seen once; the top ten hold 3% to 4.5%. The sample taken for sequencing was peripheral blood. The receptors originated from a man aged 18 to 30 with active or convalescent COVID-19.

This chain connects TRBV19 to TRBJ1-5; the D gene is possibly TRBD1 (5 bases). Between the trimmed V and J ends, which lost 3 bases and 6 bases, there was a span of 15 bases. The CDR3 is made up of 15 amino acids. The germline V gene encodes CDR1 LNHDA and CDR2 SQIVND (reference sequence). The CDR3 DNA reads TGTGCCAGTAGTATGGGGCAGGGCGTCCGTCAGCCCCAGCATTTT. It codes for CASSMGQGVRQPQHF. Full variable domain (remainder filled in from reference TRBV19 and TRBJ1-5): DGGITQSPKYLFRKEGQNVTLSCEQNLNHDAMYWYRQDPGQGLRLIYYSQIVNDFQKGDIAEGYSVSREKKESFPLTVTSAQKNPTAFYLCASSMGQGVRQPQHFGDGTRLSIL.

CDR3 protein: CASSLGGSGLAYNEQFF. The CDR3 DNA sequence: TGTGCCAGCAGCCTCGGTGGTAGCGGGTTAGCCTACAATGAGCAGTTCTTC. The chain employs TRBV7-9 and TRBJ2-1, with 7 bases fitting TRBD2. The CDR3 consists of 17 residues. Germline CDR1 and CDR2: SEHNR and FQNEAQ (reference sequence). Losses at the gene ends were 5 bases for V and 2 bases for J; bases not matched to a gene: 12.

This rearrangement joins TRBV28 to TRBJ1-2; D call uncertain. V gave up 6 bases and J gave up 7 bases, with 12 bases separating them. The germline V gene encodes CDR1 MDHEN and CDR2 SYDVKM. CDR3 length equals 12 residues. Here the CDR3 DNA reads TGTGCCAGCAGGGGCAGATCTCTTGGCTACACCTTC. Translation gives CASRGRSLGYTF.

V and J are TRBV7-9 and TRBJ2-1; 13 bases are a match to TRBD2. The CDR3 spans 16 residues. Per the germline V gene, CDR1 is SEHNR and CDR2 is FQNEAQ (reference sequence). Unmatched junction bases numbered 15, after V lost 5 bases and J lost 14 bases. The CDR3 DNA sequence: TGTGCCAGCAGCCCCTCCGGGACTAGCGGGACTACCAGTGAGTTCTTC. Protein product: CASSPSGTSGTTSEFF.

The rearrangement links TRBV6-1 to TRBJ2-3, with D possibly matching TRBD2 (6 bases). CDR3 length: 11 residues. Trimming cost V 1 base and J 11 bases, with 7 bases left between them. CDR1 and CDR2 (germline): MNHNS, SASEGT. The CDR3 DNA follows: TGTGCCAGCAGTGAAGGGGGGGAGCAGTATTTT. Its translation: CASSEGGEQYF.

J is TRBJ2-7 and V is TRBV27, with 8 nucleotides matching TRBD1. V shed 8 bases, J shed 2 bases, and the junction held 11 bases outside the gene matches. The CDR3 runs to 15 residues. Germline CDR1 MNHEY, CDR2 SMNVEV (reference sequence). The DNA of the CDR3 is TGTGCCAGCGGCGAAGGACAGGGAATTACCTACGAGCAGTACTTC. Encoded protein: CASGEGQGITYEQYF.

This chain links TRBV19 with TRBJ1-1, with no clear D. There are 14 residues in the CDR3. Germline-derived CDR1 and CDR2 are LNHDA and SQIVND (reference sequence). The V end was cut by 3 bases, the J end by 1 base, with 9 bases between. CDR3 nucleotides: TGTGCCAGTAGTATTGGGCCCGCGAACACTGAAGCTTTCTTT. It codes for CASSIGPANTEAFF. The variable domain in full, with the rest retrieved from reference TRBV19 and TRBJ1-1, is DGGITQSPKYLFRKEGQNVTLSCEQNLNHDAMYWYRQDPGQGLRLIYYSQIVNDFQKGDIAEGYSVSREKKESFPLTVTSAQKNPTAFYLCASSIGPANTEAFFGQGTRLTVV.

This clone was observed a few times. This chain connects TRBV6-5 to TRBJ2-1, with a weak D call TRBD2 (6 bases). CDR3 length equals 14 residues. Trimming took 5 bases from V and 1 from J, leaving 9 bases between them. The germline gives CDR1 MNHEY, CDR2 SVGAGI. CDR3 loop: CASSPSESYNEQFF. Written as DNA, the CDR3 is TGTGCCAGCAGTCCTAGCGAATCCTACAATGAGCAGTTCTTC.

The chain combines TRBV19 with TRBJ1-2, with D possibly being TRBD1 (6 bases). The CDR3 is 15 residues long. The V gene's germline CDR1 is LNHDA and CDR2 SQIVND (reference sequence). Deletions cut 1 base from V and 2 bases from J, with 11 bases between. In nucleotides, the CDR3 is TGTGCCAGTAGTATAGGTCCAACAGGGAACTATGGCTACACCTTC. The encoded protein is CASSIGPTGNYGYTF.

This chain joins TRBV24-1 and TRBJ1-2; 8 bases match TRBD1. CDR1 and CDR2 (germline): KGHDR, SFDVKD. Germline trimming cut 2 bases from V and 8 bases from J; bases unmatched to any gene: 6. This CDR3 comprises 14 residues. CDR3 residues: CATSDWTGSLGYTF. In nucleotides, the CDR3 is TGTGCCACCAGTGATTGGACAGGGAGTCTGGGCTACACCTTC.

This clone occurred once. The rearrangement joins TRBV10-1 to TRBJ2-3; tentatively, D is TRBD2 (5 bases). Trimming cost V 4 bases and J 4 bases, with 9 bases left between them. This CDR3 is 13 amino acids long. Germline CDR1 reads WNHNN; CDR2 reads SYGVQD (reference sequence). In DNA, the CDR3 is TGCGCCAGCAGTGCACGGGGTTCAGATACGCAGTATTTT. As protein: CASSARGSDTQYF.

The rearrangement joins TRBV24-1 to TRBJ2-3, with D perhaps matching TRBD2 (5 bases). V lost 5 bases and J 2 bases, leaving 16 bases between the germline ends. The CDR3 runs to 16 residues. Per germline, CDR1 KGHDR and CDR2 SFDVKD. The CDR3 loop reads CATSATPGSLTDTQYF. CDR3 coding DNA: TGTGCCACCAGTGCCACCCCGGGATCTCTCACAGATACGCAGTATTTT.

CDR3 sequence (DNA): TGTGCCAGCAGATACAGGGACAGGGGGCGAAAGGATTTCTTT. Translated: CASRYRDRGRKDFF. This chain connects TRBV28 to TRBJ1-1, with 12 bases lining up with TRBD1. Trimming at V came to 6 bases and at J to 13 bases, leaving 12 bases not matched to a gene. This CDR3 region has 14 residues. In germline, CDR1 is MDHEN, CDR2 SYDVKM. Filled out from reference TRBV28 and TRBJ1-1, the complete variable domain reads DVKVTQSSRYLVKRTGEKVFLECVQDMDHENMFWYRQDPGLGLRLIYFSYDVKMKEKGDIPEGYSVSREKKERFSLILESASTNQTSMYLCASRYRDRGRKDFFGQGTRLTVV.

The rearrangement joins TRBV5-1 to TRBJ2-4, with 9 bases lining up with TRBD1. Trimming cost V 6 bases and J 6 bases; bases outside gene matches: 4. The CDR3 has 13 residues. The germline CDR1 and CDR2 sequences are SGHRS and YFSETQ. CDR3 sequence reads: CASTMDRGNIQYF. CDR3 DNA sequence: TGCGCCAGCACAATGGACAGGGGAAACATTCAGTACTTC.

The V gene is TRBV7-8, the J gene TRBJ1-1; no definite D call. CDR1 is SGHVS, CDR2 FQNEAQ, per germline. The CDR3 runs 14 residues. V shed 4 bases and J shed 1 base, with 10 bases lying between them. This chain's CDR3 is CASSSQPSNTEAFF. The CDR3 DNA sequence: TGTGCCAGCAGCTCACAACCCTCGAACACTGAAGCTTTCTTT.

This clone was counted once. This chain joins TRBV25-1 and TRBJ2-5; 7 nucleotides match TRBD1. Germline trimming cut 3 bases from V and 6 bases from J; bases unmatched to any gene: 7. The CDR3 is 14 amino acids. CDR1 and CDR2 (germline): MGHDK, SYGVNS. CDR3 sequence (DNA): TGTGCCAGCAGTGATCCGACAGGGATTCAGACCCAGTACTTC. It yields the protein CASSDPTGIQTQYF.

The CDR3 bases are TGTGCCATCAGTGAGTCCCCGGGAGTGGGGTACAACTATGGCTACACCTTC. This gives the protein CAISESPGVGYNYGYTF. The chain recombines TRBV10-3 with TRBJ1-2; no definite D call. The CDR3 is 17 amino acids. Deletions cut 0 bases from V and 2 bases from J, with 16 bases between. CDR1 and CDR2 from the germline V gene are ENHRY and SYGVKD.

This clone was detected only once. The CDR3, as DNA: TGTGCCAGCAGCCCGAATAGTGTTGAGCAGTTCTTC. It encodes CASSPNSVEQFF. The J gene is TRBJ2-1, the V gene TRBV11-3; D not certain. Between the trimmed V and J ends, which lost 5 bases and 9 bases, there was a span of 11 bases. The CDR3 is made up of 12 amino acids. Germline loops: CDR1 SGHNT, CDR2 YENEEA.

The chain employs TRBV6-5 and TRBJ1-1; 7 positions agree with TRBD1. The CDR3 has 13 residues. Trimming cost V 5 bases and J 3 bases; bases outside gene matches: 3. Per germline, CDR1 MNHEY and CDR2 SVGAGI. The CDR3 loop reads CASSTGQYTEAFF. For the CDR3, the DNA is TGTGCCAGCAGTACGGGACAGTACACTGAAGCTTTCTTT.

This clone was detected only once. V and J are TRBV9 and TRBJ1-3; 7 positions match TRBD1. The germline gives CDR1 SGDLS, CDR2 YYNGEE. The CDR3 extends over 16 amino acids. The junction had 11 bases not matched to a gene; V was cut back by 4 bases and J by 4 bases. The CDR3 loop is CASSIQGGQAGNTIYF. The CDR3 DNA sequence: TGTGCCAGCAGCATCCAGGGGGGACAAGCAGGAAACACCATATATTTT.

V is TRBV15 and J is TRBJ1-2; D gene ambiguous. This CDR3 comprises 14 residues. Germline V gene data show CDR1 as LNHNV and CDR2 as YYDKDF (reference sequence). V was cut by 0 bases and J by 3 bases, with 8 bases left in between. The DNA for the CDR3 is TGTGCCACCAGCAGAGAGTTCGCAGACTATGGCTACACCTTC. As protein: CATSREFADYGYTF.

The J gene is TRBJ2-6, the V gene TRBV27; tentative D call: TRBD1 (6 bases). Per the germline V gene, CDR1 is MNHEY and CDR2 is SMNVEV (reference sequence). The V and J ends lost 3 bases and 4 bases respectively, with 13 bases between them. The CDR3 is 16 amino acids. The chain's CDR3 is CASSLEQGPGANVLTF. In nucleotides, the CDR3 is TGTGCCAGCAGTTTGGAACAGGGACCCGGGGCCAACGTCCTGACTTTC.

The chain carries TRBV6-2 or TRBV6-3 and TRBJ2-1, with 14 bases that match TRBD2. CDR3 length: 15 amino acids. CDR1 is MNHEY, CDR2 SVGEGT, per germline. After removal of 5 bases from V and 9 bases from J, the junction contained 6 bases not matched to a gene. The CDR3 nucleotides are TGTGCCAGCAGTCGACTAGCGGGGGGGCTCGGTGAGCAGTTCTTC. This translates into CASSRLAGGLGEQFF.

V usage is TRBV6-2 or TRBV6-3 and J usage is TRBJ1-1; weak D call: TRBD1 (6 bases). V dropped 6 bases and J dropped 11 bases, with 19 bases sitting between them. This CDR3 region has 13 residues. Germline V gene data show CDR1 as MNHEY and CDR2 as SVGEGT. The CDR3 sequence is CASSTALGGFAFF. The CDR3 DNA sequence: TGTGCCAGCAGCACCGCCTTAGGGGGTTTTGCTTTCTTT.

The V call is TRBV6-5, the J call TRBJ1-4; D unresolved. This CDR3 has 14 residues. CDR1 and CDR2 from the germline V gene are MNHEY and SVGAGI. Trimming removed 0 bases from V and 6 bases from J, with 8 bases in between. Here the CDR3 reads CASSYSKQHEKLFF. The CDR3 region has the DNA TGTGCCAGCAGTTACTCGAAACAGCATGAAAAACTGTTTTTT.

This clone was detected only once. The J gene is TRBJ2-2, the V gene TRBV4-3; D gene unclear. Trimming cost V 0 bases and J 2 bases, with 7 bases left between them. Germline-derived CDR1 and CDR2 are LGHNA and YSLEER. The CDR3 covers 15 residues. The CDR3 bases are TGCGCCAGCAGCCAAGAGCGAGGAAACACCGGGGAGCTGTTTTTT. This codes for CASSQERGNTGELFF.

This rearrangement joins TRBV11-2 to TRBJ2-7; 7 nucleotides agree with TRBD1. Germline trimming cut 10 bases from V and 0 bases from J; bases unmatched to any gene: 3. Looked up from germline, CDR1 is SGHAT and CDR2 is FQNNGV. The CDR3 totals 12 residues. The CDR3 DNA follows: TGTGCCACACAGGGGCTCTCCTACGAGCAGTACTTC. This translates into CATQGLSYEQYF.

This chain joins TRBV11-2 and TRBJ2-1; D possibly corresponds to TRBD2 (7 bases). Trimming left V 8 bases short and J 4 bases short, with 18 bases between. CDR3 length equals 15 residues. Germline CDR1 SGHAT, CDR2 FQNNGV. CDR3 nucleotide sequence: TGTGCCAGCCGGGGGCTCCGGGAGGAGTACAATGAGCAGTTCTTC. Translated, it gives CASRGLREEYNEQFF.

This clone was detected only a few times. This chain links TRBV6-4 with TRBJ1-1; D remains unclear. Per germline, CDR1 MRHNA and CDR2 SNTAGT. V shed 3 bases and J shed 1 base, with 9 bases lying between them. This CDR3 region has 14 residues. The chain's CDR3 is CASSEKSGNTEAFF. The CDR3 nucleotides read TGTGCCAGCAGTGAAAAGTCCGGGAACACTGAAGCTTTCTTT.

This chain joins TRBV6-5 and TRBJ1-3, with D unclear. Trimming took off 0 bases at V and 1 base at J, with 7 bases between the two ends. Per germline, CDR1 MNHEY and CDR2 SVGAGI. The CDR3 has 15 amino acids. The CDR3 reads CASSYSRGSGNTIYF. CDR3 sequence (DNA): TGTGCCAGCAGTTACTCTCGGGGATCTGGAAACACCATATATTTT.

The chain couples TRBV2 to TRBJ2-7; the match to TRBD1 covers 10 bases. This CDR3 is built from 15 residues. V gave up 4 bases and J gave up 5 bases; unmatched junction bases: 8. The germline V gene has CDR1 SNHLY and CDR2 FYNNEI. The CDR3 spells CASSGATGGSNEQYF. Written as DNA, the CDR3 is TGTGCCAGCAGTGGGGCGACAGGGGGCTCTAACGAGCAGTACTTC.